These T cell receptor beta chains were read from a single sample in a study of blood T cells in healthy people across ages. TCRdb reanalysed the 5' RACE reads using MiXCR and keeps one entry per CDR3 protein. The table has approximately 900,000 distinct CDR3 sequences, about 44% seen once; the top ten hold roughly 13%. The sequencing input was blood. The receptors come from a man in his thirties or forties in good health. Each CDR3 is given with its conserved first and last residue. D genes are given only for firm matches. A clone size is listed for some rows: how often the clone was seen (once, few, many), or a class if it is expanded.

TRBV20-1	TRBD2	NA	TRBJ2-3	TGCAGTGCTCCGGGACTAGGGGAAGCAGATACGCAGTATTTT	CSAPGLGEADTQYF
TRBV10-3	NA	NA	TRBJ1-5	TGTGCCATCAGTGAGTCGCAACAGACCAATCAGCCCCAGCATTTT	CAISESQQTNQPQHF
TRBV3-1	NA	once	TRBJ2-1	TGTGCCAGCAGCCCGACAGCCCCAGGCAATGAGCAGCTCTTC	CASSPTAPGNEQLF
TRBV7-2	TRBD2	NA	TRBJ2-7	TGTGCCAGCAGCTTCTATAGCGGGGAGTCCTACGAGCAGTACTTC	CASSFYSGESYEQYF
TRBV6-4	TRBD1	NA	TRBJ2-6	TGTGCCCGCAGTGACCGACAGGGGTCTGGGGCCAACGTCCTGACTTTC	CARSDRQGSGANVLTF
TRBV7-9	NA	few	TRBJ2-7	TGTGCCAGCAGCTTAATGGGGGACATTACCTACGAGCAGTACTTC	CASSLMGDITYEQYF
TRBV3-1	TRBD1	NA	TRBJ1-6	TGTGCCAGCAGCCAAGAGACAGGGGTTTATAATTCACCCCTCCACTTT	CASSQETGVYNSPLHF
TRBV19	TRBD1	NA	TRBJ2-6	TGTGCCAGTAAAAGACAGGGGTCCACTGGGGCCAACGTCCCGACTTTC	CASKRQGSTGANVPTF
TRBV2	NA	few	TRBJ2-1	TGTGCCAGCAGTGCAGATAGGGGAGAGCAGTTCTTC	CASSADRGEQFF
TRBV7-8	TRBD2	once	TRBJ2-1	TGTGCCAGCAGCTCGGCTAGCGGGGGCGTCAGGGAGCAGTTCTTC	CASSSASGGVREQFF